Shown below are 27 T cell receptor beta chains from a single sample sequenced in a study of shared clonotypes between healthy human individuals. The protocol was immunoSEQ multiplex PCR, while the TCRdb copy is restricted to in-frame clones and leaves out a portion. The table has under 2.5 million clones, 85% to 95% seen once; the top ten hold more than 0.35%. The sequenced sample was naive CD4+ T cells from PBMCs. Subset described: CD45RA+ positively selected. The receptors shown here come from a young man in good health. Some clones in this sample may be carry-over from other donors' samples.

In DNA, the CDR3 is TGTGCCAGCAGCCCTGGACAAAACACCGGGGAGCTGTTTTTT. Its protein is CASSPGQNTGELFF. V is TRBV5-6 and J is TRBJ2-2; weak D call: TRBD1 (5 bases). The CDR3 loop spans 14 amino acids. V lost 4 bases and J lost 2, with 9 bases in between. The V gene's germline CDR1 is SGHDT and CDR2 YYEEEE.

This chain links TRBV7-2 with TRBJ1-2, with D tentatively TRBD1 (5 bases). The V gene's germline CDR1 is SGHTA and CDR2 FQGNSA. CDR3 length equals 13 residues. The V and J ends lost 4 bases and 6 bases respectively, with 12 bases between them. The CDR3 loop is CASSYEWGDGYTF. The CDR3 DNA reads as TGTGCCAGCAGCTACGAGTGGGGGGATGGCTACACCTTC.

Written as DNA, the CDR3 is TGCACCAGCAGCCAAGCCGACGGTGCCCCTTGCTATGGCTACACCTTC. This encodes CTSSQADGAPCYGYTF. The genes are TRBV1 and TRBJ1-2. TRBV1 is listed as a pseudogene. There are 16 residues in the CDR3.

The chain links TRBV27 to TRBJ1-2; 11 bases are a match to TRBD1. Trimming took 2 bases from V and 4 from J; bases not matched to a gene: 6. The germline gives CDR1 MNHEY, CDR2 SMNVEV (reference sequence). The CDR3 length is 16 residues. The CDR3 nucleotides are TGTGCCAGCAGTTTAGGGACAGGGGGATGGAGCTATGGCTACACCTTC. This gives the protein CASSLGTGGWSYGYTF.

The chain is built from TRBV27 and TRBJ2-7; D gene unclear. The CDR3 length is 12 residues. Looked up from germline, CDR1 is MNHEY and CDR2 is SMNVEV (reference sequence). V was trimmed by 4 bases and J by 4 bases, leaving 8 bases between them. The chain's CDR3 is CASSSDWYEQYF. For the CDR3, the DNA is TGTGCCAGCAGTTCCGACTGGTACGAGCAGTACTTC.

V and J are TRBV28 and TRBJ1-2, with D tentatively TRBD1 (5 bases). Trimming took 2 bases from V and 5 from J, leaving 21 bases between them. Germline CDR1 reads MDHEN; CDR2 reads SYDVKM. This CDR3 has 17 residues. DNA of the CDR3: TGTGCCAGCAGTTTAAGCGGGGCTTTTGTTGGTCGGTATGGCTACACCTTC. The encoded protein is CASSLSGAFVGRYGYTF.

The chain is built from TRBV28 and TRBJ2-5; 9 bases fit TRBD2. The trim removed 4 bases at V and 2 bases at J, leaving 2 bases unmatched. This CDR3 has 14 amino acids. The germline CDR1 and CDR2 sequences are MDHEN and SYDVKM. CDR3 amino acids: CASSWREGQETQYF. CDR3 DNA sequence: TGTGCCAGCAGTTGGCGGGAGGGGCAAGAGACCCAGTACTTC.

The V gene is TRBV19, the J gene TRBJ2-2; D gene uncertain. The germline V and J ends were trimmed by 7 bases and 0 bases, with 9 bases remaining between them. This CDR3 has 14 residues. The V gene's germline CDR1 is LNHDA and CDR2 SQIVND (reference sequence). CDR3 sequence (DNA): TGTGCCAGTAAAGGTGCCGCGAACACCGGGGAGCTGTTTTTT. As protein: CASKGAANTGELFF.

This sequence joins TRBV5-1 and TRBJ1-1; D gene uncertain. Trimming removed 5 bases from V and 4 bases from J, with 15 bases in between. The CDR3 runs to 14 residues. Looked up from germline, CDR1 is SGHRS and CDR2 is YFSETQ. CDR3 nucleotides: TGCGCCAGCAGAAGAATAGGGAGGACCACTGAAGCTTTCTTT. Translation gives CASRRIGRTTEAFF.

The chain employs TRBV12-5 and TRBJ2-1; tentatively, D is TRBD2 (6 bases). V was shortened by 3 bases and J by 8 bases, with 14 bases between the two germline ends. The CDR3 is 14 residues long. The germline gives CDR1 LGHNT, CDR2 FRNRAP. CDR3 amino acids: CASGLSSTGDEQFF. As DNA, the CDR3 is TGTGCTAGTGGTTTATCCTCGACGGGGGATGAGCAGTTCTTC.

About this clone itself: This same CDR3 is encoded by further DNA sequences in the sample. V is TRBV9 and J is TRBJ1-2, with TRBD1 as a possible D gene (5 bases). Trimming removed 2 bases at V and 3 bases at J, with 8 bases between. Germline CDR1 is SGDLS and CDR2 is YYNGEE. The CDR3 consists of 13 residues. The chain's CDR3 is CASSVQGDYGYTF. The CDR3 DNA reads TGTGCCAGCAGCGTTCAGGGCGACTATGGCTACACCTTC.

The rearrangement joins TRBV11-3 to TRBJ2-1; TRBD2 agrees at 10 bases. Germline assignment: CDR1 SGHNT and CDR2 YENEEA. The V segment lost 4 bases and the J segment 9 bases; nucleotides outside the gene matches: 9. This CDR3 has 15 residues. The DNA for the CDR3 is TGTGCCAGCAGCTCGGGAAGCGGGAGGGACGGTGAGCAGTTCTTC. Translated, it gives CASSSGSGRDGEQFF.

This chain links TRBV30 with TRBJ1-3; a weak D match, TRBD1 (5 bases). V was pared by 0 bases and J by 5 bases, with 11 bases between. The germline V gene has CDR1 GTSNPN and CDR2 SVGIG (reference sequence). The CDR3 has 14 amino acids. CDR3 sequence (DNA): TGTGCCTGGAGTGTACGGGAGGGGAGAAACACCATATATTTT. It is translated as CAWSVREGRNTIYF.

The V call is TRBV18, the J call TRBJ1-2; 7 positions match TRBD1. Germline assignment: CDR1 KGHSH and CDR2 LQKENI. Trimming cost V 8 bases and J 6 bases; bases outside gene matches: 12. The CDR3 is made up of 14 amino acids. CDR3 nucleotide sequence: TGTGCCAGCAATCCTGAGACAGGGTGGGATGGCTACACCTTC. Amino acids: CASNPETGWDGYTF.

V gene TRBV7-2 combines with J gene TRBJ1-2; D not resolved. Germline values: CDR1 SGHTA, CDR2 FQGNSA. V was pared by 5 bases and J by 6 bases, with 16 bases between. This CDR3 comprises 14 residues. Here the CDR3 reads CASSNDGGYHGYTF. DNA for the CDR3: TGTGCCAGCAGCAACGACGGAGGGTATCATGGCTACACCTTC.

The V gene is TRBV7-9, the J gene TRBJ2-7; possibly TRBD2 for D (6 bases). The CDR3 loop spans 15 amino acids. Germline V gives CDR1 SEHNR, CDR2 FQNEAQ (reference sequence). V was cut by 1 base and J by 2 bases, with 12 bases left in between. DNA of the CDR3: TGTGCCAGCAGCTTAGGGTGGGAGGAGACCTACGAGCAGTACTTC. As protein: CASSLGWEETYEQYF. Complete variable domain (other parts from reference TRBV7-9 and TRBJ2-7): DTGVSQNPRHKITKRGQNVTFRCDPISEHNRLYWYRQTLGQGPEFLTYFQNEAQLEKSRLLSDRFSAERPKGSFSTLEIQRTEQGDSAMYLCASSLGWEETYEQYFGPGTRLTVT.

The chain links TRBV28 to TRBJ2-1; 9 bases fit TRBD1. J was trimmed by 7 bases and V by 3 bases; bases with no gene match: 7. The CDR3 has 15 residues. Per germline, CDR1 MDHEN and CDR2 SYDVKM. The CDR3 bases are TGTGCCAGCAGTTTGTCGGGACAGGGATTGAATGAGCAGTTCTTC. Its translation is CASSLSGQGLNEQFF.

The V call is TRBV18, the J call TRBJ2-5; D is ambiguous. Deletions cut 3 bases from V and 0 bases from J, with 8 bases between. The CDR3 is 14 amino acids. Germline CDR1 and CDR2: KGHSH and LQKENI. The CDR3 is CASSPRNNQETQYF. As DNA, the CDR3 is TGTGCCAGCTCACCCCGAAATAACCAAGAGACCCAGTACTTC. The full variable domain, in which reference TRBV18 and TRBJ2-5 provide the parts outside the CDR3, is NAGVMQNPRHLVRRRGQEARLRCSPMKGHSHVYWYRQLPEEGLKFMVYLQKENIIDESGMPKERFSAEFPKEGPSILRIQQVVRGDSAAYFCASSPRNNQETQYFGPGTRLLVL.

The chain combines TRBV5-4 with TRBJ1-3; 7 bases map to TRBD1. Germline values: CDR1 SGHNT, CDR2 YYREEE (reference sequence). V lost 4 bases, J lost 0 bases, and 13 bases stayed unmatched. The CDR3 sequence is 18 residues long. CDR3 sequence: CASSAETDRIGSGNTIYF. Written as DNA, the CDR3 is TGTGCCAGCAGCGCGGAAACGGACAGGATCGGCTCTGGAAACACCATATATTTT.

The CDR3 is CASSSGSLEQYF. The DNA for the CDR3 is TGTGCCAGCAGCTCAGGGAGCCTCGAGCAGTACTTC. J is TRBJ2-7 and V is TRBV7-8; the D call may be TRBD1 or TRBD2 (5 bases each). Germline CDR1 and CDR2: SGHVS and FQNEAQ. V shed 4 bases and J shed 6 bases, with 10 bases lying between them. The CDR3 contains 12 residues.

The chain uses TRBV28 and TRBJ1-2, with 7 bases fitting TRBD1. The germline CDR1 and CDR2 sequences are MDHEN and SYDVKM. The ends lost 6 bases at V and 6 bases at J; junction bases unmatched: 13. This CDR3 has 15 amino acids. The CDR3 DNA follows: TGTGCCAGCAGCTTCCCTCTTAACAGGGGTGATGGCTACACCTTC. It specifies CASSFPLNRGDGYTF.

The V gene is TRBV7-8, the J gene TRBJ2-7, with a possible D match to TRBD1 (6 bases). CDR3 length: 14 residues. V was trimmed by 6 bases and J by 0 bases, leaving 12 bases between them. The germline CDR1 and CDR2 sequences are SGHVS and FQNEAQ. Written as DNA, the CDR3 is TGTGCCAGCAGTTCCGACAGGAGCTCCTACGAGCAGTACTTC. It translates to CASSSDRSSYEQYF.

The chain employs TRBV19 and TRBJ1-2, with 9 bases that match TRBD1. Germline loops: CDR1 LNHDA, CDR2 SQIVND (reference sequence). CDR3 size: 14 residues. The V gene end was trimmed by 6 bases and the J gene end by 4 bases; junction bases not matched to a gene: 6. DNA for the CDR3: TGTGCCAGTAGGAAACCGGGACAGGGCTATGGCTACACCTTC. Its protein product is CASRKPGQGYGYTF.

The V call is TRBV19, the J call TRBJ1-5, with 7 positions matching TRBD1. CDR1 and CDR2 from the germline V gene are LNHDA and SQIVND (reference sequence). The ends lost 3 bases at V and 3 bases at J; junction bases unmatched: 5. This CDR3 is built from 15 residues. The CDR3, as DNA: TGTGCCAGTAGTATGAGGGACAGTGACAATCAGCCCCAGCATTTT. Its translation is CASSMRDSDNQPQHF.

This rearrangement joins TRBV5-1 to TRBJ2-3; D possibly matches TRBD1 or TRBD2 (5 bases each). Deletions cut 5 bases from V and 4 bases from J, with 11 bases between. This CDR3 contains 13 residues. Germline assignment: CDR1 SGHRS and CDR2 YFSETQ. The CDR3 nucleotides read TGCGCCAGCAGGTCTGAGGGGTCAGATACGCAGTATTTT. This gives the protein CASRSEGSDTQYF.

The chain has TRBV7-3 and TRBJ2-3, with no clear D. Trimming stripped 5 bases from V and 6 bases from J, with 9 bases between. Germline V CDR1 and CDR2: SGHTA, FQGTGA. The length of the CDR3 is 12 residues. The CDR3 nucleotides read TGTGCCAGCAGCGCCCGGGCGGATACGCAGTATTTT. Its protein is CASSARADTQYF.

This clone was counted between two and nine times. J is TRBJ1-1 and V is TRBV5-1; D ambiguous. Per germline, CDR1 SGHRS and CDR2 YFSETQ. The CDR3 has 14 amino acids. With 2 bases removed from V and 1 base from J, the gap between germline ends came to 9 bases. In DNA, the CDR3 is TGCGCCAGCAGCTTACCCACACCGAACACTGAAGCTTTCTTT. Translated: CASSLPTPNTEAFF.